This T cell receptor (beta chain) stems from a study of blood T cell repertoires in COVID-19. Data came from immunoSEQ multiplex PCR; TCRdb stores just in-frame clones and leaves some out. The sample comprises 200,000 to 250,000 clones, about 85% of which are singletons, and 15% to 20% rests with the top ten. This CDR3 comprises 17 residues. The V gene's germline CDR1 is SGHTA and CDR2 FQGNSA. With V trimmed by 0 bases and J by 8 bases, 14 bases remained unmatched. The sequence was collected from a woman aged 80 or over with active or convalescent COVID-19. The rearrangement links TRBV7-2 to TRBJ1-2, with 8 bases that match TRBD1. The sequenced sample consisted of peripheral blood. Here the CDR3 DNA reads TGTGCCAGCAGCTTAGCCGGGACAGGCCTTGGGGTAAACGGCTACACCTTC. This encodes CASSLAGTGLGVNGYTF.